This T cell receptor (beta chain) was found in a study of early T cells in non-severe SARS-CoV-2 infection. About the research overall: Unsorted whole-blood RNA was sequenced in bulk, leaving chains unpaired. The study, taken as a whole, reports: Sequences matched to VDJdb favored anti-spike CD8 responses, while private and CD4 specificities were missed.

The table lists this clonotype with many counts. Its target is not known. cDNA molecules, individually, were tagged with unique molecular identifiers. One entry per CDR3 protein, called by TCRdb with MiXCR from the 5' RACE reads. The top ten hold 3% to 4.5% of the sample, which has 25,000 to 35,000 distinct CDR3 sequences, roughly 4.9% seen once. CDR3 length equals 13 residues. Germline V gives CDR1 SGHDN, CDR2 FVKESK. Trimming removed 3 bases at V and 8 bases at J, with 13 bases between. The V and J genes are TRBV14 and TRBJ1-2, with D possibly matching TRBD1 (5 bases). The clonotype was recovered from an adult who was a healthcare worker with PCR-confirmed SARS-CoV-2 infection or an uninfected control (not recorded which). Sequencing was carried out using whole blood. CDR3 region: CASSQLTAGGYTF. CDR3 in DNA: TGTGCCAGCAGCCAGTTAACCGCAGGGGGCTACACCTTC. The entire variable domain, with the rest obtained from reference TRBV14 and TRBJ1-2, is as follows: EAGVTQFPSHSVIEKGQTVTLRCDPISGHDNLYWYRRVMGKEIKFLLHFVKESKQDESGMPNNRFLAERTGGTYSTLKVQPAELEDSGVYFCASSQLTAGGYTFGSGTRLTVV.